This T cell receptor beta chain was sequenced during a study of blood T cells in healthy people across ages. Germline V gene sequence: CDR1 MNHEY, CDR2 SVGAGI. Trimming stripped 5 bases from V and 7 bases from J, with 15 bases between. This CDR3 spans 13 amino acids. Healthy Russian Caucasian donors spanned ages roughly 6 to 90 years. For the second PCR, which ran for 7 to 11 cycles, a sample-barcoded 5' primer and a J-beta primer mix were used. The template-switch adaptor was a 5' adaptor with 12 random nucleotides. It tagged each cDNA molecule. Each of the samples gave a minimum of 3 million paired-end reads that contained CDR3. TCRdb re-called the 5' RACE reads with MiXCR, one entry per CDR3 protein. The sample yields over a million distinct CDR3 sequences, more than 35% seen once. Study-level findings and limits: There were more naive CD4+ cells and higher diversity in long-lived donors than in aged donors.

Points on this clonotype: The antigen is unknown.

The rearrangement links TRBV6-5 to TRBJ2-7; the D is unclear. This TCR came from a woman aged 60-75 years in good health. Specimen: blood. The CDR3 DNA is TGTGCCAGCAGTCCCCCCCAGAGCAATGAGCAGTACTTC. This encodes CASSPPQSNEQYF.